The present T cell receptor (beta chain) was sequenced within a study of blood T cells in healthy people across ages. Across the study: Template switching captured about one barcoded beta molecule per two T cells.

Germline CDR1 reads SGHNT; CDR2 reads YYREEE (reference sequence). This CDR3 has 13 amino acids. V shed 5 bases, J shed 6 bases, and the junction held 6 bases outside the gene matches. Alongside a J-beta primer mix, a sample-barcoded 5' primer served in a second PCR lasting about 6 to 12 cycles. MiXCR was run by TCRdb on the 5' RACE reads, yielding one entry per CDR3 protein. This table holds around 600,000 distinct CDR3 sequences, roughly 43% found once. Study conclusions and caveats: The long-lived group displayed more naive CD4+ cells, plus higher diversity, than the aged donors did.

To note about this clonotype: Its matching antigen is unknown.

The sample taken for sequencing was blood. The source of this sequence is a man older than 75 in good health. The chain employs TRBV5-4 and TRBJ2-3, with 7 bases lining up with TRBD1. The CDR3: CASSWTGEDTQYF. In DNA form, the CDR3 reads TGTGCCAGCAGTTGGACAGGCGAGGATACGCAGTATTTT.